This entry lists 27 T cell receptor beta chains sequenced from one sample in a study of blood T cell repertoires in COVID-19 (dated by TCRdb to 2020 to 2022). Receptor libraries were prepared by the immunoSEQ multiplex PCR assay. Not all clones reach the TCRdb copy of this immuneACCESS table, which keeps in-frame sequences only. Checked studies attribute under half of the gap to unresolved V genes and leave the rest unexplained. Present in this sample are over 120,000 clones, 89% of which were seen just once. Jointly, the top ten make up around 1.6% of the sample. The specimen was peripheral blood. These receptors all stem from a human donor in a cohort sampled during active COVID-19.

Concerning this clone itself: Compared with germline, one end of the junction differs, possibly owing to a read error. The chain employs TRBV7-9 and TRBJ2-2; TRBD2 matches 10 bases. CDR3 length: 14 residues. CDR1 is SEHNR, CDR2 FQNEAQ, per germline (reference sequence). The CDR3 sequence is CASSLAGGAGELFF. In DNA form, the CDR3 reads TGTGCCAGCAGTTTAGCGGGGGGAGCCGGGGAGCTGTTTTTT.

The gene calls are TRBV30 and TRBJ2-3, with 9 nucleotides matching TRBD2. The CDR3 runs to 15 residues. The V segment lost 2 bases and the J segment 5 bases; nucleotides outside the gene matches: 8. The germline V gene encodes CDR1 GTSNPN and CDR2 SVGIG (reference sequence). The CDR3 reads CAWSQSSGGLDTQYF. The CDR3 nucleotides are TGTGCCTGGAGTCAGAGTAGCGGGGGATTAGATACGCAGTATTTT.

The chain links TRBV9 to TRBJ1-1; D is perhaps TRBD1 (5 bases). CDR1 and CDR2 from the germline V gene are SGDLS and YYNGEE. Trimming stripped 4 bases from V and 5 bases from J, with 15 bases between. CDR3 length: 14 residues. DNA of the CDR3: TGTGCCAGCAGCCCTTCCCAGGGTGTTACTGAAGCTTTCTTT. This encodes CASSPSQGVTEAFF.

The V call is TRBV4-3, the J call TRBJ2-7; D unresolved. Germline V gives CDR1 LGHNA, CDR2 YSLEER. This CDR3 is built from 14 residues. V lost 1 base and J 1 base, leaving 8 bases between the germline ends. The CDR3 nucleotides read TGCGCCAGCAGCCAAGGCCGGAGATCCTACGAGCAGTACTTC. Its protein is CASSQGRRSYEQYF.

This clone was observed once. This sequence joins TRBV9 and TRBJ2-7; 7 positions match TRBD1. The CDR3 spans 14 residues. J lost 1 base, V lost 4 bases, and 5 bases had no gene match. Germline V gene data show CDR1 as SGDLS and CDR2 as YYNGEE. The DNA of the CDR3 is TGTGCCAGCAGCCCCCGGGGACAGTCCTACGAGCAGTACTTC. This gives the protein CASSPRGQSYEQYF. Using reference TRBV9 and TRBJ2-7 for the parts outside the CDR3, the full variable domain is DSGVTQTPKHLITATGQRVTLRCSPRSGDLSVYWYQQSLDQGLQFLIQYYNGEERAKGNILERFSAQQFPDLHSELNLSSLELGDSALYFCASSPRGQSYEQYFGPGTRLTVT.

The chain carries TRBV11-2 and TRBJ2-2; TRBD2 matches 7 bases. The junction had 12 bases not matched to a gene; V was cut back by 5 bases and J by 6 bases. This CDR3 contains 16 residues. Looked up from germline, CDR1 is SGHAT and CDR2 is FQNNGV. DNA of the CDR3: TGTGCCAGCAGCCGCGGCGCGACTAGCTTGTCCGGGGAGCTGTTTTTT. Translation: CASSRGATSLSGELFF.

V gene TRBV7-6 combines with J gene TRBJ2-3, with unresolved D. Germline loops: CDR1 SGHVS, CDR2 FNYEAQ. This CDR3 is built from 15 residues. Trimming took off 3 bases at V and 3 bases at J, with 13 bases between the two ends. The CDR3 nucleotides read TGTGCCAGCAGCTTCTACTTAGCCCCGACAGATACGCAGTATTTT. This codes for CASSFYLAPTDTQYF.

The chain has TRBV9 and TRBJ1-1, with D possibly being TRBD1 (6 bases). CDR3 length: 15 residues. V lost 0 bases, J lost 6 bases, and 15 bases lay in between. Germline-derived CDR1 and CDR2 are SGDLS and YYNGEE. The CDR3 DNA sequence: TGTGCCAGCAGCGTAGTATCAGGGGCCGCGGCTGAAGCTTTCTTT. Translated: CASSVVSGAAAEAFF.

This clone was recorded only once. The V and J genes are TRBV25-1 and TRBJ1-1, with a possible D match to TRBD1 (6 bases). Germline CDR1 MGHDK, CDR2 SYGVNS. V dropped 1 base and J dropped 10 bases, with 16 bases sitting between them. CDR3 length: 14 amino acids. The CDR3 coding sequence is TGTGCCAGCAGTGAATTTTACCTCGAAGGGGGAGCTTTCTTT. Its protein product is CASSEFYLEGGAFF.

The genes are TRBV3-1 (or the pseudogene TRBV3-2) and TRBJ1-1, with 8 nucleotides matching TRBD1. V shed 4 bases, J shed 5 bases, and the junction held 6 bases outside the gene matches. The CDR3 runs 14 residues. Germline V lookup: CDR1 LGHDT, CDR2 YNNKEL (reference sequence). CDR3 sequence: CASSPRTGLTEAFF. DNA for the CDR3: TGTGCCAGCAGCCCACGGACAGGGTTGACTGAAGCTTTCTTT.

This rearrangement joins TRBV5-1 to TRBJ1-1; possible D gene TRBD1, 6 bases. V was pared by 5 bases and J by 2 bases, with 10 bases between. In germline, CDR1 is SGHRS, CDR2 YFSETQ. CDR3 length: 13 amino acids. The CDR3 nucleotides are TGCGCCAGCAGTACAGGGCTCAACACTGAAGCTTTCTTT. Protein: CASSTGLNTEAFF.

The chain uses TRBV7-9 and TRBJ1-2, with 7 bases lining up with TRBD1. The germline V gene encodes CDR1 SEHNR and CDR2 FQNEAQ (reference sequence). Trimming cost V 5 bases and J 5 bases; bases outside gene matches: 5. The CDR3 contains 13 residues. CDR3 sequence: CASSPGTAYGYTF. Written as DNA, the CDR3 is TGTGCCAGCAGCCCCGGGACAGCTTATGGCTACACCTTC. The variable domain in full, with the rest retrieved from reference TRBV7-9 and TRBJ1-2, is DTGVSQNPRHKITKRGQNVTFRCDPISEHNRLYWYRQTLGQGPEFLTYFQNEAQLEKSRLLSDRFSAERPKGSFSTLEIQRTEQGDSAMYLCASSPGTAYGYTFGSGTRLTVV.

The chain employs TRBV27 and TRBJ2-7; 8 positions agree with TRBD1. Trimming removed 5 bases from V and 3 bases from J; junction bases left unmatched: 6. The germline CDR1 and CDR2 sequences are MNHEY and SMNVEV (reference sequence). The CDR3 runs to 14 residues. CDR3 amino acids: CASSPNRGNYEQYF. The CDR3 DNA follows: TGTGCCAGCAGTCCGAACAGGGGGAACTACGAGCAGTACTTC.

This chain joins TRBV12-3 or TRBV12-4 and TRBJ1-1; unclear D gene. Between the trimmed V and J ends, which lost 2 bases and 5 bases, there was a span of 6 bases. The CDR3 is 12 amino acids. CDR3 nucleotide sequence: TGTGCCAGCAGTTTACAGGTTACTGAAGCTTTCTTT. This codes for CASSLQVTEAFF.

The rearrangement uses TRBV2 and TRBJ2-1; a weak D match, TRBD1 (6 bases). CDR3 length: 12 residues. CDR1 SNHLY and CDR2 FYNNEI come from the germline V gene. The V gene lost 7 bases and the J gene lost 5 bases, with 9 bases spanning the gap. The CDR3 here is CASTRGDNEQFF. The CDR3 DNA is TGTGCCAGCACCAGGGGCGACAATGAGCAGTTCTTC.

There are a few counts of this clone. The CDR3: CASSAGAGYGYTF. The DNA for the CDR3 is TGTGCCAGCAGCGCGGGCGCCGGCTATGGCTACACCTTC. The chain couples TRBV6-4 to TRBJ1-2, with unresolved D. The germline V gene has CDR1 MRHNA and CDR2 SNTAGT. Trimming removed 6 bases from V and 4 bases from J, with 12 bases in between. The CDR3 contains 13 residues.

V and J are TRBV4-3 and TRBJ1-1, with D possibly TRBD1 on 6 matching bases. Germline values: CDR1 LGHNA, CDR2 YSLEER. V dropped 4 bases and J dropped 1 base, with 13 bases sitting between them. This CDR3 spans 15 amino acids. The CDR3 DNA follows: TGCGCCAGCAGCCGATTTGGGACAACGAACACTGAAGCTTTCTTT. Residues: CASSRFGTTNTEAFF.

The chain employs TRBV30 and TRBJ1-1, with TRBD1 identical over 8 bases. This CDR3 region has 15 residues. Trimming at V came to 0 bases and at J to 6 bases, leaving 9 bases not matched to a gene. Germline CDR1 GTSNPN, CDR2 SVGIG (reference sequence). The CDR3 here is CAWSVRAGGGSEAFF. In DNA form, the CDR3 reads TGTGCCTGGAGTGTAAGGGCAGGGGGCGGATCTGAAGCTTTCTTT.

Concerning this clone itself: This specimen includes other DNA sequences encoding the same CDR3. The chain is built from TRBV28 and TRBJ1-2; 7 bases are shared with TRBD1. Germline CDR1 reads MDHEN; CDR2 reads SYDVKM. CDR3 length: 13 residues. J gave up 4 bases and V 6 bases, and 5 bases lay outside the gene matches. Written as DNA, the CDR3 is TGTGCCAGCAGCCTGGGACAGACCTATGGCTACACCTTC. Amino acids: CASSLGQTYGYTF.

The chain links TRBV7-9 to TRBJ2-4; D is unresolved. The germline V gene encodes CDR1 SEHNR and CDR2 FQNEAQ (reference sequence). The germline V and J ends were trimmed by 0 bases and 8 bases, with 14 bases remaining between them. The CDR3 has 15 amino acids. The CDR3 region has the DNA TGTGCCAGCAGCTTAGCTTACGGAGCGAGTGACATTCAGTACTTC. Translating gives CASSLAYGASDIQYF.

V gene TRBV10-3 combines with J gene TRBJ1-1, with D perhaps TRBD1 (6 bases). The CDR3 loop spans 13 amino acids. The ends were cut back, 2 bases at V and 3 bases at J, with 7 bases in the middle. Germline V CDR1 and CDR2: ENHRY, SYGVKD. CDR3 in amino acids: CAISEEGDTEAFF. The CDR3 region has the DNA TGTGCCATCAGTGAGGAGGGGGACACTGAAGCTTTCTTT.

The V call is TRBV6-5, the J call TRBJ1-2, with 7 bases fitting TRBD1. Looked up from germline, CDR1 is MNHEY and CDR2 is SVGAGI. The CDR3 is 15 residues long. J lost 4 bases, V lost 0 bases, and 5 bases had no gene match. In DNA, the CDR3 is TGTGCCAGCAGTTACTCTACAGGGGCTGGCTATGGCTACACCTTC. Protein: CASSYSTGAGYGYTF.

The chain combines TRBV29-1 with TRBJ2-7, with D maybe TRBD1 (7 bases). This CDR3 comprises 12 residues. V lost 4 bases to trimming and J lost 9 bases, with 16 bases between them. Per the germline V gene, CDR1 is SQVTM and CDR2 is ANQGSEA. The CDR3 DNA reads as TGCAGCGTTGGACAGGGACTGGGGGGGCAGTACTTC. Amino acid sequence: CSVGQGLGGQYF.

CDR3 bases: TGTGCCAGCAGCTTGCTCCGCGTTAATGAGCAGTTCTTC. Residues: CASSLLRVNEQFF. The chain carries TRBV11-2 and TRBJ2-1; the D is unclear. Trimming cost V 3 bases and J 7 bases, with 10 bases left between them. The germline V gene encodes CDR1 SGHAT and CDR2 FQNNGV. The CDR3 covers 13 residues.

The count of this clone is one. The CDR3 region is CASSQVLAGGVNTQYF. The CDR3 region has the DNA TGTGCCAGCAGCCAAGTGCTAGCGGGGGGAGTAAATACGCAGTATTTT. This chain connects TRBV4-2 to TRBJ2-3; TRBD2 agrees at 11 bases. This CDR3 region has 16 residues. V shed 1 base, J shed 7 bases, and the junction held 7 bases outside the gene matches. CDR1 is LGHNA and CDR2 is YNFKEQ in the germline V gene.

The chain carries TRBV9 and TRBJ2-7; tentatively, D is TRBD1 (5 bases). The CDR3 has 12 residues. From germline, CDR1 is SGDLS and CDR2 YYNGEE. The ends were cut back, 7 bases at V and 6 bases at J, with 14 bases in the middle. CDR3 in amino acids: CASGFGQGEQYF. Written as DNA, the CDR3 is TGTGCCAGCGGGTTTGGGCAGGGCGAGCAGTACTTC.

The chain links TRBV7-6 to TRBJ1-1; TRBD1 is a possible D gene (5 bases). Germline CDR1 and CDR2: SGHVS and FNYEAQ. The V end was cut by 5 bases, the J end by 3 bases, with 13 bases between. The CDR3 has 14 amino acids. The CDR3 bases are TGTGCCAGCAGCCCGGGGGGTGAGGACACTGAAGCTTTCTTT. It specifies CASSPGGEDTEAFF.